This T cell receptor (beta chain) emerged from a study of cytomegalovirus exposure and HLA in healthy donors. With 60 Vbeta and 13 Jbeta primers, the PCR was carried out. Profiled with immunoSEQ multiplex PCR; TCRdb holds only in-frame clones, not every one. Altogether under 200,000 clones are present, 81% being singletons, with the ten largest covering about 3.8%. Germline CDR1 is SGHRS and CDR2 is YFSETQ. CDR3 length equals 15 residues. A word on this clone: Its specificity is not known.

Study findings and constraints: TCR beta V- and J-gene trimming was later associated with a missense DCLRE1C variant. Analysis performed later found approximately 17,000 TCR beta sequences associated with HLA alleles at 0.05 false discovery rate. In a later analysis, common viral pathogens appeared linked to several of the most significant clusters.

The receptor was isolated from a man aged 50 or older in good health and CMV-seronegative. Material: PBMCs. The rearrangement links TRBV5-1 to TRBJ2-5, with a tentative D call TRBD1 (6 bases). The tail of the sequence fits TRBJ2-7 better, so the J call may be wrong. The chain's CDR3 is CASSLDGDNSYEQYF. In DNA, the CDR3 is TGCGCCAGCAGCTTGGATGGGGACAACTCCTACGAGCAGTACTTC.